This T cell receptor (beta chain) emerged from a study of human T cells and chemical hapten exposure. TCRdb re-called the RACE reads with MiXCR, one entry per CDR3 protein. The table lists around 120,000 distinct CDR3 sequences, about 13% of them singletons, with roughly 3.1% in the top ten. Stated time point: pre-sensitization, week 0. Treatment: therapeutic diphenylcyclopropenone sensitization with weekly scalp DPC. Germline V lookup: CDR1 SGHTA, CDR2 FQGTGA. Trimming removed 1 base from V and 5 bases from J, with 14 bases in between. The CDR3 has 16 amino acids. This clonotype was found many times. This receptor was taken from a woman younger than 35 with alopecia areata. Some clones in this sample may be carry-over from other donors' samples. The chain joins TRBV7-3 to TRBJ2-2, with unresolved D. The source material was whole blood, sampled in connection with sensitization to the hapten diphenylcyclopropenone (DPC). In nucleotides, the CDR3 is TGTGCCAGCAGCTTAAGGCCCTCCCGAAGAACCGGGGAGCTGTTTTTT. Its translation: CASSLRPSRRTGELFF.